One sample yielded the 11 T cell receptor beta chains listed below, sequenced in a study of molecular identifiers for immune sequencing clone quantification (dated by TCRdb to the late 2010s). The library was generated by PCR. For sequencing, an Illumina HiSeq 4000 was employed. The public reads were reprocessed in TCRdb via fastp at Q25 and MiXCR, keeping in-frame beta chains. Each record represents a unique CDR3 protein, reported with the most common genes and DNA among its rows. The sample includes 600,000 to 650,000 distinct CDR3 sequences, with about 20% observed a single time. The leading ten clones occupy roughly 0.83% of the sample. Sample: naive CD8+ T cells from blood, with Jurkat cell RNA spiked in. This sample's cell subset or site label indicates: FACS-sorted CD8+CD4-CCR7+CD45RA+ naive T cells. These receptors were collected from a human donor in good health. Some libraries in this study had Jurkat cell RNA spiked in.

In regard to this clonotype: A much larger clone lies one base from this, so it may be a read error. DNA of the CDR3: TGTGCCGGCAGTTACTCGAGAGCAGAGGATACGCAGTATTTT. It codes for CAGSYSRAEDTQYF. The chain couples TRBV6-2 or TRBV6-3 to TRBJ2-3; no definite D call. CDR3 length: 14 amino acids. Germline V gene sequence: CDR1 MNHEY, CDR2 SVGEGT.

This clonotype was picked up many times. The chain couples TRBV27 to TRBJ1-6; D unclear. Per the germline V gene, CDR1 is MNHEY and CDR2 is SMNVEV (reference sequence). This CDR3 has 13 residues. Trimming stripped 7 bases from V and 8 bases from J, with 12 bases between. CDR3 in amino acids: CASTISPDSPLHF. The CDR3, as DNA: TGTGCCAGCACCATCTCTCCGGATTCACCCCTCCACTTT.

There are many counts of this clonotype. The V gene is TRBV24-1, the J gene TRBJ2-1, with unresolved D. V was cut by 9 bases and J by 8 bases, with 4 bases left in between. CDR3 length: 9 amino acids. Germline CDR1 and CDR2: KGHDR and SFDVKD. The CDR3 DNA follows: TGTGCCACCCCCGATGAGCAGTTCTTC. Amino acid sequence: CATPDEQFF.

CDR3 sequence: CASAELIHPQHF. The CDR3 bases are TGTGCCAGCGCAGAACTCATTCATCCCCAGCATTTT. The chain carries TRBV7-6 and TRBJ1-5; D is unresolved. V gave up 8 bases and J gave up 10 bases, with 15 bases separating them. CDR3 length equals 12 residues. Germline V lookup: CDR1 SGHVS, CDR2 FNYEAQ. Full variable domain (missing parts from reference TRBV7-6 and TRBJ1-5): GAGVSQSPRYKVTKRGQDVALRCDPISGHVSLYWYRQALGQGPEFLTYFNYEAQQDKSGLPNDRFSAERPEGSISTLTIQRTEQRDSAMYRCASAELIHPQHFGDGTRLSIL.

There are many counts of this clonotype. The chain recombines TRBV27 with TRBJ2-3; TRBD2 matches at 8 bases. This CDR3 region has 15 residues. The V gene's germline CDR1 is MNHEY and CDR2 SMNVEV (reference sequence). Trimming at V came to 3 bases and at J to 3 bases, leaving 5 bases not matched to a gene. CDR3 nucleotide sequence: TGTGCCAGCAGTTTTATGGCTAGCGGGACAGATACGCAGTATTTT. It translates to CASSFMASGTDTQYF.

In this sample, this clonotype turned up many times. The rearrangement links TRBV4-1 to TRBJ1-3, with 8 bases that match TRBD1. CDR1 is MGHRA, CDR2 YSYEKL, per germline. Trimming removed 3 bases from V and 3 bases from J; junction bases left unmatched: 10. The CDR3 consists of 17 residues. The CDR3 DNA follows: TGCGCCAGCAGCCAGGAAAAACAGGGGGTGAATGGAAACACCATATATTTT. It specifies CASSQEKQGVNGNTIYF.

In this sample, this clonotype turned up many times. This rearrangement joins TRBV25-1 to TRBJ2-5; TRBD1 is a possible D gene (5 bases). CDR3 size: 20 residues. The germline V gene encodes CDR1 MGHDK and CDR2 SYGVNS. The V end lost 0 bases, the J end lost 0 bases, and 23 bases lay between the germline ends. The CDR3 reads CASSEYSSVFGQGYQETQYF. CDR3 in DNA: TGTGCCAGCAGTGAATATAGCTCGGTATTCGGACAAGGGTACCAAGAGACCCAGTACTTC.

This chain joins TRBV28 and TRBJ1-3; D is uncertain. This CDR3 region has 15 residues. Trimming stripped 2 bases from V and 2 bases from J, with 10 bases between. Germline CDR1 reads MDHEN; CDR2 reads SYDVKM. The CDR3 region has the DNA TGTGCCAGCAGTTTAGGGCATTTAGCTGGAAACACCATATATTTT. It codes for CASSLGHLAGNTIYF.

This clonotype has ten or more counts. This chain connects TRBV30 to TRBJ2-1; no definite D call. Trimming took 0 bases from V and 8 from J, leaving 17 bases between them. Germline values: CDR1 GTSNPN, CDR2 SVGIG (reference sequence). The CDR3 runs 15 residues. This CDR3 is CAWSVLGSFSDEQFF. The CDR3 DNA follows: TGTGCCTGGAGTGTACTGGGGTCCTTCTCGGATGAGCAGTTCTTC.

This clonotype was seen repeatedly, ten times or more. The V and J genes are TRBV20-1 and TRBJ2-3; 10 bases fit TRBD2. The CDR3 contains 15 residues. The ends lost 4 bases at V and 2 bases at J; junction bases unmatched: 6. The germline V gene has CDR1 DFQATT and CDR2 SNEGSKA (reference sequence). CDR3 in amino acids: CSATGLAFDTDTQYF. The CDR3 DNA sequence: TGCAGTGCTACGGGACTAGCGTTCGACACAGATACGCAGTATTTT.

This clonotype was counted many times. This rearrangement joins TRBV7-9 to TRBJ2-5, with 9 bases matching TRBD1. Losses at the gene ends were 5 bases for V and 2 bases for J; bases not matched to a gene: 12. The CDR3 length is 17 residues. The germline V gene has CDR1 SEHNR and CDR2 FQNEAQ (reference sequence). The CDR3: CASSPGGQGAIQETQYF. The CDR3, as DNA: TGTGCCAGCAGCCCGGGGGGACAGGGAGCTATTCAAGAGACCCAGTACTTC.